This T cell receptor (beta chain) is drawn from a study of blood T cell repertoires in COVID-19. Sequenced by immunoSEQ multiplex PCR; TCRdb stores in-frame clones only, minus some. Of around 300,000 clones listed, 85% are singletons. The specimen was PBMCs or T cells enriched from blood (not recorded which). The clonotype was recovered from a woman between 45 and 65 years old who had recovered from COVID-19.

The CDR3 reads CASSPGYGNTIYF. In DNA, the CDR3 is TGTGCCAGCAGTCCAGGGTACGGAAACACCATATATTTT. V gene TRBV3-1 (or the pseudogene TRBV3-2) combines with J gene TRBJ1-3; D perhaps matches TRBD1 (5 bases). The germline V and J ends were trimmed by 6 bases and 4 bases, with 10 bases remaining between them. The CDR3 loop spans 13 amino acids. Germline CDR1 LGHDT, CDR2 YNNKEL (reference sequence).